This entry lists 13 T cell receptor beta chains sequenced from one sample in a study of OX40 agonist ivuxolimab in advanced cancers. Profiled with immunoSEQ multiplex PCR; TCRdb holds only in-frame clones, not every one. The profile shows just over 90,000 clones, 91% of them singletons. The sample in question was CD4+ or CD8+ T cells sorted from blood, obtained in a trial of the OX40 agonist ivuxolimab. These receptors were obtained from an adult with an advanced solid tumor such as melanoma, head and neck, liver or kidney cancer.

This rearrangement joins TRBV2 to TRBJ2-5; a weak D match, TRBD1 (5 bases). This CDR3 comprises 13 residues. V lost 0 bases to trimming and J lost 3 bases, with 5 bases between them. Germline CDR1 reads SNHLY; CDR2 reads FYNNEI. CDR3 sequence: CASSEAREETQYF. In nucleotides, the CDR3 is TGTGCCAGCAGTGAAGCCAGGGAAGAGACCCAGTACTTC. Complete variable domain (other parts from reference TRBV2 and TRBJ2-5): EPEVTQTPSHQVTQMGQEVILRCVPISNHLYFYWYRQILGQKVEFLVSFYNNEISEKSEIFDDQFSVERPDGSNFTLKIRSTKLEDSAMYFCASSEAREETQYFGPGTRLLVL.

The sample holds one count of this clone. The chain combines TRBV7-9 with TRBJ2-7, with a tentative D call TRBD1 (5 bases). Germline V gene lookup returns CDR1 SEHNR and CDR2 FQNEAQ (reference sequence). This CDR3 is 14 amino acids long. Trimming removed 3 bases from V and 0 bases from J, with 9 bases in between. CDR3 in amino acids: CASSLVQDSYEQYF. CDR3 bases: TGTGCCAGCAGCTTGGTACAGGACTCCTACGAGCAGTACTTC.

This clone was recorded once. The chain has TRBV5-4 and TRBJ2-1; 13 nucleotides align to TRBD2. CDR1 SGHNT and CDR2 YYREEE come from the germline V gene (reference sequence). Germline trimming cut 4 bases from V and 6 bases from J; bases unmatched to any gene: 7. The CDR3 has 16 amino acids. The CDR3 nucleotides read TGTGCCAGCAGCATTGGACTAGCGGGAGCTGCCAATGAGCAGTTCTTC. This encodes CASSIGLAGAANEQFF.

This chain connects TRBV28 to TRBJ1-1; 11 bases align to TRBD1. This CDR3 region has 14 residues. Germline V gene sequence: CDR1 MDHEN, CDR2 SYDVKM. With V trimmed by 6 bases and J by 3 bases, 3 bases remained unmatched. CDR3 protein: CASRGQGAYTEAFF. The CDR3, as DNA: TGTGCCAGCAGAGGACAGGGGGCTTACACTGAAGCTTTCTTT.

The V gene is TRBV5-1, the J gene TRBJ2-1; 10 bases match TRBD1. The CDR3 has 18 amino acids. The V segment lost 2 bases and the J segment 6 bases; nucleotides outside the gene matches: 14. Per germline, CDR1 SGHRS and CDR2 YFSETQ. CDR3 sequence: CASSFRDRGVWGGNEQFF. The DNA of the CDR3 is TGCGCCAGCAGCTTCAGGGACAGGGGCGTTTGGGGCGGCAATGAGCAGTTCTTC.

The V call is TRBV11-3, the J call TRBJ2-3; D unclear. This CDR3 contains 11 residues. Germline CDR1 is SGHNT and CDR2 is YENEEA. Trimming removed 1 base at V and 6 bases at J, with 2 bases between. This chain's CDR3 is CASSLADTQYF. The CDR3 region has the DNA TGTGCCAGCAGCTTAGCGGATACGCAGTATTTT.

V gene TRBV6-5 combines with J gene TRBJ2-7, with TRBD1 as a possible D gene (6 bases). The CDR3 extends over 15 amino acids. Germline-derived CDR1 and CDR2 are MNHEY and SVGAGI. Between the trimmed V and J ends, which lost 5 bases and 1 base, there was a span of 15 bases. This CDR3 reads CASSHDRDTSYEQYF. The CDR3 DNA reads TGTGCCAGCAGTCACGACCGGGACACTTCCTACGAGCAGTACTTC.

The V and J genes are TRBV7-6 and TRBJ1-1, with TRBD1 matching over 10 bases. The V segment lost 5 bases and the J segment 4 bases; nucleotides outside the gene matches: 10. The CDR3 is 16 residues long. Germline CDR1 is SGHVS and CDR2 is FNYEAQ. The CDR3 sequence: CASSLPDRGRGTEAFF. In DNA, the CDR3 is TGTGCCAGCAGCCTCCCAGACAGGGGGCGAGGCACTGAAGCTTTCTTT.

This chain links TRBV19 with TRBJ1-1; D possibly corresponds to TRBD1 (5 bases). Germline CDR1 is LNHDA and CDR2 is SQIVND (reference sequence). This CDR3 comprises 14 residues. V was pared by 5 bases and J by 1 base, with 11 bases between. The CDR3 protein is CASSWGRPNTEAFF. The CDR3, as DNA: TGTGCCAGTAGTTGGGGACGGCCGAACACTGAAGCTTTCTTT.

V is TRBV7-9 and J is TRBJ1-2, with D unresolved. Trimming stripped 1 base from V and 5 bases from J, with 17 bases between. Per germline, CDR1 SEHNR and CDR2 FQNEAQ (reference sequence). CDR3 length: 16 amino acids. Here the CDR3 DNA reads TGTGCCAGCAGCTTAGAGGTTTTTGGCTCTGGGTATGGCTACACCTTC. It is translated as CASSLEVFGSGYGYTF.

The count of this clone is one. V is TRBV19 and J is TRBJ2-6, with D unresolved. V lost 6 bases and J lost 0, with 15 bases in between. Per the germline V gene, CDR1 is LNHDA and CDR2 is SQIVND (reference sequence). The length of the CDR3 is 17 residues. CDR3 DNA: TGTGCCAGTAGCCGTTGGGGTGCGAGCTCTGGGGCCAACGTCCTGACTTTC. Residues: CASSRWGASSGANVLTF.

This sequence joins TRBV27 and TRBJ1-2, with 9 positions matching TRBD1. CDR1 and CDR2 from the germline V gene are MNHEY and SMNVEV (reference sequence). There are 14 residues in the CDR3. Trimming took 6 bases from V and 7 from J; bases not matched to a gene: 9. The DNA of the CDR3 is TGTGCCAGCAGGGTTGACAGGGGGTCTGGTGGCTACACCTTC. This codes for CASRVDRGSGGYTF.

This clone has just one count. Written as DNA, the CDR3 is TGTGCCAGCAGCTTAAACAGGAGGGGTGCGGACACCATATATTTT. Translation: CASSLNRRGADTIYF. The genes are TRBV7-9 and TRBJ1-3, with a weak D call TRBD1 (5 bases). The CDR3 has 15 amino acids. From germline, CDR1 is SEHNR and CDR2 FQNEAQ (reference sequence). The V and J ends lost 2 bases and 8 bases respectively, with 16 bases between them.